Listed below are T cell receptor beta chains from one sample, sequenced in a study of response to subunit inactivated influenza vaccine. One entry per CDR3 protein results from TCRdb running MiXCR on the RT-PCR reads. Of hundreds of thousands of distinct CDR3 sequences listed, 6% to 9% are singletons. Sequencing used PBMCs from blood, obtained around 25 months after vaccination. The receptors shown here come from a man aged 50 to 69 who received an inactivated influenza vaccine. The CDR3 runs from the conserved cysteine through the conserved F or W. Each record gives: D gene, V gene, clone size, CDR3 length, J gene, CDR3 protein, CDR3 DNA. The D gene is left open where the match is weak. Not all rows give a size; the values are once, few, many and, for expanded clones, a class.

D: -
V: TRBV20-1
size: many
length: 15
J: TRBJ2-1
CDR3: CSARDQGREYNEQFF
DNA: TGCAGTGCTAGAGATCAGGGGCGGGAATACAATGAGCAGTTCTTC

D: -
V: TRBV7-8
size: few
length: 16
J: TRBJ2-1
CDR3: CASSLNSLLFRNEQFF
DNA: TGTGCCAGCAGCCTAAATTCACTCTTGTTTAGAAATGAGCAGTTCTTC

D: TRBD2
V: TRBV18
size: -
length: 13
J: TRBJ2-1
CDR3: CSSSSGPYNEQFF
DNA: TGTTCCAGCTCTAGCGGCCCCTACAATGAGCAGTTCTTC

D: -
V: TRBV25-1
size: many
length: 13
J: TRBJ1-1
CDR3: CASRFRGGAEAFF
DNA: TGTGCCAGCCGCTTTCGGGGAGGGGCTGAAGCTTTCTTT

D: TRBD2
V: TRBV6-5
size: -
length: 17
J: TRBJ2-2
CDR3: CASCTSGGTVNTGELFF
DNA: TGTGCCAGCTGTACTAGCGGGGGAACTGTGAACACCGGGGAGCTGTTTTTT

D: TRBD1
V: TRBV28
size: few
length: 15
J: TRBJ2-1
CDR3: CASSSAGGHSNEQFF
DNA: TGTGCCAGCAGTAGCGCAGGGGGTCACAGCAATGAGCAGTTCTTC

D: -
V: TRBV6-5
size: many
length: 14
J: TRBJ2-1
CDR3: CASSSQGSYNEQFF
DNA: TGTGCCAGCAGTTCCCAGGGCTCCTACAATGAGCAGTTCTTC

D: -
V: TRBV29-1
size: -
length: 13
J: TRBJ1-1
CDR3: CSVTPFGYTEAFF
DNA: TGCAGCGTGACGCCTTTCGGGTACACTGAAGCTTTCTTT

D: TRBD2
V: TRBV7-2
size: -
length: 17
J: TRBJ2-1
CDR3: CASSLSPAGGPLNEQFF
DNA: TGTGCCAGCAGCTTATCCCCTGCGGGGGGGCCTTTGAATGAGCAGTTCTTC

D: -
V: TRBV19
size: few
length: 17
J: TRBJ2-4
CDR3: CASSIEAGFGAKNIQYF
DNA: TGTGCCAGTAGTATAGAAGCCGGGTTTGGGGCCAAAAACATTCAGTACTTC

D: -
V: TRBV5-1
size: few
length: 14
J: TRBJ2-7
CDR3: CASSLRDRSDEQYF
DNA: TGCGCCAGCAGCTTGAGAGACAGGTCTGACGAGCAGTACTTC

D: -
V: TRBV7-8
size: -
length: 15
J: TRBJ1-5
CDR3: CASSLVPEPNQPQHF
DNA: TGTGCCAGCAGCTTAGTCCCAGAACCCAATCAGCCCCAGCATTTT

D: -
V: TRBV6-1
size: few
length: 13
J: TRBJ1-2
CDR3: CASSPQPNYGYTF
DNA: TGTGCCAGCAGCCCACAGCCTAACTATGGCTACACCTTC

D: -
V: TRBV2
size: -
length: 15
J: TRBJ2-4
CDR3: CASSEFRGAKNIQYF
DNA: TGTGCCAGCAGTGAATTTCGTGGAGCCAAAAACATTCAGTACTTC

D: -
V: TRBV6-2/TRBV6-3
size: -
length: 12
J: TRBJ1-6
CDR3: CASSWGNSPLHF
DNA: TGTGCCAGCAGTTGGGGGAATTCACCCCTCCACTTT

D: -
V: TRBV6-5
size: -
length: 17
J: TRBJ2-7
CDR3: CASSYSRLAVSSSEQYF
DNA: TGTGCCAGCAGTTACTCGAGGCTGGCAGTTTCGTCTTCCGAGCAGTACTTC

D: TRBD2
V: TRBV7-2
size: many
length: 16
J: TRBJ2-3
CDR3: CASSWGTSGSTDTQYF
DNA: TGTGCCAGCAGCTGGGGGACTAGCGGGAGCACAGATACGCAGTATTTT

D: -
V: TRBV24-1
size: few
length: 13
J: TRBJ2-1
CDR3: CATSGGRRNEQFF
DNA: TGTGCCACCAGCGGGGGTCGTAGAAATGAGCAGTTCTTC

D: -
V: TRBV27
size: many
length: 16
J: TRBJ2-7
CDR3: CASRKNLAADSYEQYF
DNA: TGTGCCAGCAGAAAAAATCTAGCAGCTGATTCCTACGAGCAGTACTTC

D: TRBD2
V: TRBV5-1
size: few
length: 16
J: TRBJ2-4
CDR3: CASSSTSGGPTNIQYF
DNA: TGCGCCAGCAGCTCGACTAGCGGGGGGCCAACAAACATTCAGTACTTC

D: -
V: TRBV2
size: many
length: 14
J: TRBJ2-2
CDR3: CASTDRTDTGELFF
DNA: TGTGCCAGCACCGACAGGACGGACACCGGGGAGCTGTTTTTT

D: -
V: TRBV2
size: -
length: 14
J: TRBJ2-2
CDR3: CASRGLTNTGELFF
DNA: TGTGCCAGCCGCGGGTTGACGAACACCGGGGAGCTGTTTTTT

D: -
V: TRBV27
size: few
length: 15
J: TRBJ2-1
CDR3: CASSLAGRTYNEQFF
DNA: TGTGCCAGTTCACTAGCTGGGCGAACCTACAATGAGCAGTTCTTC

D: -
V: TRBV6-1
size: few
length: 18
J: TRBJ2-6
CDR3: CASSTKILRWPGANVLTF
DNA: TGTGCCAGCAGCACCAAAATCCTCCGGTGGCCTGGGGCCAACGTCCTGACTTTC

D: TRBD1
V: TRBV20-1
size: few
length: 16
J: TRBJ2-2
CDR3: CSARPPTGGRTGELFF
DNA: TGCAGTGCTAGACCTCCGACAGGGGGACGAACCGGGGAGCTGTTTTTT

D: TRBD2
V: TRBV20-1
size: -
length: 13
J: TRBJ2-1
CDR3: CSAARGGTNEQFF
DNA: TGCAGTGCTGCTCGGGGGGGAACTAATGAGCAGTTCTTC

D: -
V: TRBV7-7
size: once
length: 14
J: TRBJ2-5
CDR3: CASSLGTLQETQYF
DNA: TGTGCCAGCAGCTTAGGCACCCTCCAAGAGACCCAGTACTTC

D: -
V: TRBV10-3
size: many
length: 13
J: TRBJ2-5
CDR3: CAISDMEWKTQYF
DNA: TGTGCCATCAGTGACATGGAATGGAAGACCCAGTACTTC

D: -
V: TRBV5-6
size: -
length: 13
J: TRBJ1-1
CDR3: CARSPGGLTEAFF
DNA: TGTGCCAGGAGCCCCGGGGGGCTCACTGAAGCTTTCTTT

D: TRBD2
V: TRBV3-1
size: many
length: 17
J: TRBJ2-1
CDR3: CASSQPRGGDLYNEQFF
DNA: TGTGCCAGCAGCCAGCCCCGGGGGGGGGACTTATACAATGAGCAGTTCTTC

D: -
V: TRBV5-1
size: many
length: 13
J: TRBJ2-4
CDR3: CASSLKGENIQYF
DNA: TGCGCCAGCAGCTTGAAAGGGGAGAACATTCAGTACTTC

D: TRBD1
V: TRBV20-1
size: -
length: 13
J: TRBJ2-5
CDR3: CSASRQGKETQYF
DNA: TGCAGTGCTAGTAGACAGGGAAAAGAGACCCAGTACTTC

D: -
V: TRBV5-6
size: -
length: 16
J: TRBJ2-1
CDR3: CASSLEWRQANNEQFF
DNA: TGTGCCAGCAGCTTGGAATGGCGGCAGGCCAACAATGAGCAGTTCTTC

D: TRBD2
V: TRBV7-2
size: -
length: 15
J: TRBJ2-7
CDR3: CASSVGLAGTYEQYF
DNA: TGTGCCAGCAGCGTAGGACTAGCGGGAACCTACGAGCAGTACTTC

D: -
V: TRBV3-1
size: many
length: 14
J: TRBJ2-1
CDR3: CASSQDWANNEQFF
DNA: TGTGCCAGCAGCCAAGATTGGGCAAACAATGAGCAGTTCTTC

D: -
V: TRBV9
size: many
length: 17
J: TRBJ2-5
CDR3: CASSEGVAEFLGETQYF
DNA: TGTGCCAGCAGCGAAGGGGTAGCGGAGTTCCTAGGGGAGACCCAGTACTTC

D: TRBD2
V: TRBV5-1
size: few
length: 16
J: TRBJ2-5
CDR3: CASSRAWTSGQETQYF
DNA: TGCGCCAGCAGCCGTGCCTGGACTAGCGGCCAAGAGACCCAGTACTTC

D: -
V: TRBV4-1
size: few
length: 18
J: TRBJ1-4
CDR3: CASSPFPPVGGPNEKLFF
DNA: TGCGCCAGCAGCCCTTTCCCCCCAGTCGGAGGACCCAATGAAAAACTGTTTTTT

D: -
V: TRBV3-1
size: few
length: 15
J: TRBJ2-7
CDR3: CASSQEAVGGSEQYF
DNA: TGTGCCAGCAGCCAAGAAGCAGTCGGGGGAAGTGAGCAGTACTTC

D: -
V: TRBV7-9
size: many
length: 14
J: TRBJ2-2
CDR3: CASSLARSTGELFF
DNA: TGTGCCAGCAGCTTAGCGCGATCCACCGGGGAGCTGTTTTTT

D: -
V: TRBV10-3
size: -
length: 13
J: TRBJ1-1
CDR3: CAISLGGNTEAFF
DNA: TGTGCCATCAGTCTCGGGGGGAACACTGAAGCTTTCTTT

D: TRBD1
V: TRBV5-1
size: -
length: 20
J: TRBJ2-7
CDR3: CASSLAPNRGRTADYYEQYF
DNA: TGCGCCAGCAGCTTGGCCCCCAACAGGGGGCGGACTGCCGACTACTACGAGCAGTACTTC

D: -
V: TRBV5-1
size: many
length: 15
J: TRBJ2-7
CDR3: CASSLGLGVGYEQYF
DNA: TGCGCCAGCAGCTTGGGACTAGGGGTCGGGTACGAGCAGTACTTC

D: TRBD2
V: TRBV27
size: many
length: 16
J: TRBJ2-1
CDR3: CASSLLAGPGRNEQFF
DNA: TGTGCCAGCAGTTTATTAGCGGGGCCCGGGAGGAATGAGCAGTTCTTC

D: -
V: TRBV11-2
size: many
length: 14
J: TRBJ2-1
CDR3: CASSAGTHYNEQFF
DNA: TGTGCCAGCAGCGCTGGGACACACTACAATGAGCAGTTCTTC

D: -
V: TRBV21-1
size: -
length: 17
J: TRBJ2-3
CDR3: CASTVPENRGRKDTQYF
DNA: TGTGCCAGCACCGTACCTGAGAACAGGGGGCGAAAAGATACGCAGTATTTT

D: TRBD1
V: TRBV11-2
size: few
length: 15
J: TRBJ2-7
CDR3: CASSFKTGGRDEQYF
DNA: TGTGCCAGCAGCTTTAAAACAGGGGGCAGAGACGAGCAGTACTTC

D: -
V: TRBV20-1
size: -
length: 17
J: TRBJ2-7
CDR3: CSARDLAGATLRDEQYF
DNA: TGCAGTGCTAGAGATCTGGCGGGGGCCACACTACGGGACGAGCAGTACTTC

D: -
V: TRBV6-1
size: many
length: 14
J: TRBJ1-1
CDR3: CASRRRDGHTEAFF
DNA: TGTGCCAGCAGACGCAGAGACGGGCACACTGAAGCTTTCTTT

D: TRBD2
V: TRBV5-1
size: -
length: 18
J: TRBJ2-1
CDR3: CASSLISLSGMGYNEQFF
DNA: TGCGCCAGCAGCTTGATTTCTCTGAGCGGGATGGGCTACAATGAGCAGTTCTTC

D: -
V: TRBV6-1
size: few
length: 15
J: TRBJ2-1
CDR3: CASSQYSNSHNEQFF
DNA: TGTGCCAGCAGCCAGTACTCCAATTCCCACAATGAGCAGTTCTTC

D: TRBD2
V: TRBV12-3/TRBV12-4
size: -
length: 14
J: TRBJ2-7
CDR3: CASSYGAGGYEQYF
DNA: TGTGCCAGCAGTTATGGGGCGGGAGGCTACGAGCAGTACTTC

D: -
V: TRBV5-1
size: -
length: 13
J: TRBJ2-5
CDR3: CASSLESGGTQYF
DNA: TGCGCCAGCAGCTTGGAATCCGGTGGGACCCAGTACTTC

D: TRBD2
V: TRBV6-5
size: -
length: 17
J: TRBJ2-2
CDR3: CASSYTMGLAGPGELFF
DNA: TGTGCCAGCAGTTACACCATGGGACTAGCGGGGCCCGGGGAGCTGTTTTTT

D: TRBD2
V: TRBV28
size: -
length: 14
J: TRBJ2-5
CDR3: CASQIAGDQETQYF
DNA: TGTGCCAGTCAAATAGCGGGCGACCAAGAGACCCAGTACTTC

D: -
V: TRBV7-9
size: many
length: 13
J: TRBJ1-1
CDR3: CASSAQANTEAFF
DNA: TGTGCCAGCAGCGCCCAGGCGAACACTGAAGCTTTCTTT

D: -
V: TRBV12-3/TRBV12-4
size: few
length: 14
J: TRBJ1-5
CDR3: CASGPDRKNQPQHF
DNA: TGTGCCAGCGGTCCCGACAGGAAAAATCAGCCCCAGCATTTT

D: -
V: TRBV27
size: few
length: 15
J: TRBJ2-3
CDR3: CASSRQGGGTDTQYF
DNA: TGTGCCAGCAGCCGTCAAGGGGGGGGCACAGATACGCAGTATTTT

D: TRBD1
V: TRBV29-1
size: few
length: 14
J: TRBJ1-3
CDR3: CSVTGDRGRGTIYF
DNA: TGCAGCGTGACTGGAGACAGGGGCCGCGGCACCATATATTTT